The source of this T cell receptor (beta chain) is a study of immune characterization of retroperitoneal liposarcoma. Trimming left V 6 bases short and J 5 bases short, with 16 bases between. The CDR3 has 14 amino acids. Germline V gene lookup returns CDR1 KGHSH and CDR2 LQKENI. TCRdb re-analysed the PCR reads in MiXCR, keeping a single row per CDR3 protein. The data show some 11,000 distinct CDR3 sequences, 27% seen once. The chain uses TRBV18 and TRBJ1-1; the D is unclear. This receptor was obtained from a male donor with retroperitoneal liposarcoma. Source material: tumor tissue. The CDR3 DNA is TGTGCCAGCTCCACAAAGGCCGGGGAGACTGAAGCTTTCTTT. Encoded protein: CASSTKAGETEAFF.